This T cell receptor beta chain was captured in a study of control samples from healthy donors and cancer patients. Clones were sequenced by immunoSEQ multiplex PCR, and TCRdb holds only the in-frame ones, with some missing. The repertoire has 100,000 to 150,000 clones, about nine tenths of them found once; the top ten carry around 9%. Trimming took off 0 bases at V and 4 bases at J, with 9 bases between the two ends. The CDR3 sequence is 14 residues long. Germline V CDR1 and CDR2: LGHNA, YSLEER. This TCR was recovered from a middle-aged man in good health. V usage is TRBV4-3 and J usage is TRBJ1-2; D unresolved. What was sequenced was blood. The CDR3 sequence: CASSQDTAGYGYTF. DNA for the CDR3: TGCGCCAGCAGCCAAGATACGGCGGGCTATGGCTACACCTTC.